Following are 21 T cell receptor beta chains from one sample sequenced in a study of regulatory T cells in long-lasting Graves disease. Investigators prepared the TCR beta libraries by applying iRepertoire HTBI primers and Arm-PCR of CDR3 regions. Via MiXCR, TCRdb re-called the multiplex PCR reads, giving one row per CDR3 protein. Here the sample spans 400,000 to 500,000 distinct CDR3 sequences, 11% to 15% being singletons. The time point denotes: newly diagnosed GD, antithyroid drugs for less than 3 months. RNA extracted from PBMCs served as the sequencing template. The data also belong to a second study, concerning T cells in Graves' hyperthyroidism and ophthalmopathy.

The sequenced sample was peripheral blood mononuclear cells (PBMCs), obtained at new diagnosis, from a patient treated with antithyroid drugs. The receptors originated from a woman between 50 and 59 years old with Graves disease.

The table lists this clonotype with many counts. V and J are TRBV7-9 and TRBJ2-2; 11 bases map to TRBD2. The ends lost 1 base at V and 2 bases at J; junction bases unmatched: 3. The germline gives CDR1 SEHNR, CDR2 FQNEAQ (reference sequence). The CDR3 contains 17 residues. CDR3 protein: CASSLGGLAVNTGELFF. CDR3 nucleotide sequence: TGTGCCAGCAGCTTAGGGGGACTAGCGGTTAACACCGGGGAGCTGTTTTTT.

The genes are TRBV3-1 and TRBJ2-7; D ambiguous. Germline assignment: CDR1 LGHDT and CDR2 YNNKEL (reference sequence). CDR3 length: 14 residues. V was clipped by 1 base and J by 1 base, with 8 bases between them. CDR3 sequence (DNA): TGTGCCAGCAGCCAAGGAGGTTGGTCCTACGAGCAGTACTTC. It codes for CASSQGGWSYEQYF.

On this clonotype: This could be a read error, since a much larger clone is one nucleotide away. The chain couples TRBV29-1 to TRBJ2-3, with a tentative D call TRBD2 (6 bases). The germline V gene encodes CDR1 SQVTM and CDR2 ANQGSEA. V lost 4 bases to trimming and J lost 1 base, with 6 bases between them. This CDR3 comprises 12 residues. In nucleotides, the CDR3 is TGCAGCGTTGGGGAGGGCACAGATACGCAGTATTTT. Amino acid sequence: CSVGEGTDTQYF.

In its sample, this clonotype was seen many times. This chain uses TRBV11-2 with TRBJ2-2, with a tentative D call TRBD2 (7 bases). Germline CDR1 SGHAT, CDR2 FQNNGV. This CDR3 spans 16 amino acids. The V end lost 2 bases, the J end lost 5 bases, and 15 bases lay between the germline ends. The chain's CDR3 is CASSLMRGRGTGELFF. CDR3 coding DNA: TGTGCCAGCAGCTTAATGCGGGGGCGTGGGACCGGGGAGCTGTTTTTT.

This rearrangement joins TRBV28 to TRBJ2-6; possible D gene TRBD1, 6 bases. The CDR3 consists of 16 residues. The V gene's germline CDR1 is MDHEN and CDR2 SYDVKM. Trimming shortened V by 2 bases and J by 2 bases, and 10 bases separated the two germline ends. The CDR3 here is CASSLPTGTGANVLTF. In nucleotides, the CDR3 is TGTGCCAGCAGTTTACCTACAGGGACTGGGGCCAACGTCCTGACTTTC.

As to this clonotype: This may be a read error: a much more frequent sequence differs by one nucleotide. The CDR3 carries no conserved terminal phenylalanine or tryptophan, so it likely arises from a read error. This rearrangement joins TRBV11-2 to TRBJ2-3; D unclear. Germline values: CDR1 SGHAT, CDR2 FQNNGV. This CDR3 region has 15 residues. V shed 5 bases and J shed 5 bases, with 17 bases lying between them. CDR3 amino acids: CASSPWASSGDTQYC. CDR3 in DNA: TGTGCCAGCAGCCCCTGGGCCTCTTCAGGAGATACGCAGTATTGT.

This clonotype occurred a few times. The V and J genes are TRBV2 and TRBJ2-7, with 11 bases fitting TRBD2. The CDR3 contains 14 residues. Germline CDR1 reads SNHLY; CDR2 reads FYNNEI. After removal of 3 bases from V and 6 bases from J, the junction contained 4 bases not matched to a gene. The chain's CDR3 is CASSETSGTVEQYF. For the CDR3, the DNA is TGTGCCAGCAGTGAGACTAGCGGGACTGTCGAGCAGTACTTC.

The V gene is TRBV6-2 or TRBV6-3, the J gene TRBJ2-7, with D perhaps matching TRBD1 (6 bases). The germline V and J ends were trimmed by 5 bases and 2 bases, with 16 bases remaining between them. Germline V gene data show CDR1 as MNHEY and CDR2 as SVGEGT. This CDR3 has 15 amino acids. The CDR3 nucleotides read TGTGCCAGCAGTACACGCCGGGACAACCCCTACGAGCAGTACTTC. Amino acids: CASSTRRDNPYEQYF.

This clonotype has a count of ten or more. The rearrangement joins TRBV28 to TRBJ1-2, with TRBD1 as a possible D gene (6 bases). This CDR3 spans 14 amino acids. V dropped 6 bases and J dropped 1 base, with 12 bases sitting between them. Germline CDR1 is MDHEN and CDR2 is SYDVKM. In nucleotides, the CDR3 is TGTGCCAGCAGACCTACAGGGATTAACTATGGCTACACCTTC. It codes for CASRPTGINYGYTF.

This clonotype was recorded many times. The chain joins TRBV29-1 to TRBJ2-7; 7 bases line up with TRBD1. The CDR3 length is 17 residues. The germline gives CDR1 SQVTM, CDR2 ANQGSEA. The V and J ends lost 0 bases and 1 base, in that order; junction bases with no gene match: 12. CDR3 sequence reads: CSVEDQQSSRGSYEQYF. The CDR3 nucleotides are TGCAGCGTTGAAGATCAACAGTCGAGCAGGGGGTCCTACGAGCAGTACTTC.

The V gene is TRBV18, the J gene TRBJ2-1; D is tentatively TRBD1 or TRBD2 (9 bases each). V was cut by 2 bases and J by 8 bases, with 28 bases left in between. This CDR3 is 19 amino acids long. The germline gives CDR1 KGHSH, CDR2 LQKENI. The CDR3 sequence: CASSPSGTGLAGAFYEQFF. The CDR3 region has the DNA TGTGCCAGCTCACCATCCGGGACAGGGTTAGCGGGAGCGTTTTATGAGCAGTTCTTC.

The V and J genes are TRBV29-1 and TRBJ2-1; 7 bases line up with TRBD2. CDR1 and CDR2 (germline): SQVTM, ANQGSEA. V was pared by 6 bases and J by 1 base, with 9 bases of the junction left unmatched. The CDR3 has 15 amino acids. CDR3 protein: CSVDRGRRSYNEQFF. The CDR3 DNA reads as TGCAGCGTGGACCGCGGGAGAAGGTCCTACAATGAGCAGTTCTTC.

This clonotype has ten or more counts. The chain employs TRBV28 and TRBJ2-6; TRBD1 might be the D (6 bases). The V end was cut by 6 bases, the J end by 0 bases, with 18 bases between. Germline lookup yields CDR1 MDHEN and CDR2 SYDVKM. The CDR3 covers 18 residues. The CDR3 DNA follows: TGTGCCAGCAGCAATTATGGGGGCCCGAGCTCTGGGGCCAACGTCCTGACTTTC. It encodes CASSNYGGPSSGANVLTF.

This clonotype has at least ten counts. This sequence joins TRBV4-1 and TRBJ2-1; D is uncertain. Trimming removed 2 bases from V and 5 bases from J, with 7 bases in between. CDR3 length: 13 amino acids. Germline-derived CDR1 and CDR2 are MGHRA and YSYEKL. In DNA, the CDR3 is TGCGCCAGCAGCCAACTAGGCCACAATGAGCAGTTCTTC. Its protein is CASSQLGHNEQFF.

The CDR3 DNA sequence: TGTGCCATCAGTGCCTTTTTGGGGGATACGCAGTATTTT. This translates into CAISAFLGDTQYF. The rearrangement joins TRBV10-3 to TRBJ2-3; unclear D gene. In germline, CDR1 is ENHRY, CDR2 SYGVKD. The germline V and J ends were trimmed by 4 bases and 6 bases, with 11 bases remaining between them. This CDR3 spans 13 amino acids.

This clonotype was counted at least ten times. The gene calls are TRBV7-9 and TRBJ1-3; D gene uncertain. V lost 2 bases and J 0 bases, leaving 5 bases between the germline ends. This CDR3 has 14 amino acids. CDR1 is SEHNR and CDR2 is FQNEAQ in the germline V gene (reference sequence). This CDR3 reads CASSLPTSGNTIYF. CDR3 in DNA: TGTGCCAGCAGCTTACCGACCTCTGGAAACACCATATATTTT.

This clonotype was found a few times. The junction departs from germline at one end; a sequencing error may be responsible. The chain uses TRBV6-2 or TRBV6-3 and TRBJ2-7; D is perhaps TRBD2 (5 bases). The V gene's germline CDR1 is MNHEY and CDR2 SVGEGT. The CDR3 covers 9 residues. The chain's CDR3 is CASSLRGSF. DNA of the CDR3: TGTGCCAGCAGTCTCCGTGGGAGCTTC.

This clonotype was counted many times. The chain uses TRBV28 and TRBJ2-7; D unresolved. V lost 6 bases and J lost 2, with 11 bases in between. The CDR3 has 13 amino acids. Germline loops: CDR1 MDHEN, CDR2 SYDVKM. The CDR3 here is CASSPAQTYEQYF. In DNA form, the CDR3 reads TGTGCCAGCAGCCCTGCACAGACCTACGAGCAGTACTTC.

The sample holds one count of this clonotype. With a much larger clone just one base away, this may be a read error. This chain uses TRBV5-1 with TRBJ2-1; D is possibly TRBD1 (5 bases). This CDR3 has 15 amino acids. Germline V gives CDR1 SGHRS, CDR2 YFSETQ. Trimming took 4 bases from V and 2 from J, leaving 13 bases between them. CDR3 sequence: CASSLREGTYNEQFF. The CDR3 DNA reads TGCGCCAGCAGCCTCAGGGAAGGGACCTACAATGAGCAGTTCTTC.

The chain recombines TRBV6-2 or TRBV6-3 with TRBJ2-7, with 9 bases lining up with TRBD1. V was pared by 6 bases and J by 0 bases, with 12 bases of the junction left unmatched. Germline V gene data show CDR1 as MNHEY and CDR2 as SVGEGT. The length of the CDR3 is 17 residues. The chain's CDR3 is CASRYRRDRVASYEQYF. DNA of the CDR3: TGTGCCAGCAGATATCGCCGGGACAGGGTTGCCTCCTACGAGCAGTACTTC.

This rearrangement joins TRBV19 to TRBJ2-1, with 7 bases matching TRBD1. This CDR3 is 12 amino acids long. Trimming at V came to 10 bases and at J to 6 bases, leaving 6 bases not matched to a gene. The germline V gene has CDR1 LNHDA and CDR2 SQIVND (reference sequence). CDR3 sequence: CATLGDSNEQFF. The CDR3 nucleotides are TGTGCCACTTTAGGGGACAGCAATGAGCAGTTCTTC.